This entry concerns a single T cell receptor (beta chain). Its specificity is not known. These data come from a study of Ad26.COV2.S vaccination and SARS-CoV-2 variants. Findings and caveats of the study: Breadth, reportedly substantial, characterized the spike-specific CD8+ and CD4+ T cell responses after vaccination. Measurements of TCR breadth and depth may have given underestimates of the total T cell responses.

This CDR3 contains 13 residues. V lost 1 base and J 5 bases, leaving 9 bases between the germline ends. Germline-derived CDR1 and CDR2 are SGHVS and FQNEAQ. Treatment in this sample: roughly 18 received Ad26.COV2.S at low or high dose, single or two shots; five or six received placebo; per-sample allocation not given. Collection of samples fell on day 63 after the first vaccine or placebo injection. Boston supplied an adult donor aged 18-55 years. Measured with immunoSEQ multiplex PCR; TCRdb has only the in-frame clones, and not every one. The profile shows approximately 350,000 clones, roughly 91% of them singletons.

This chain joins TRBV7-8 and TRBJ2-7; perhaps TRBD1 as D (5 bases). This sample comprised peripheral blood, obtained in a trial of Ad26.COV2.S vaccine versus placebo. This clonotype was obtained from a person between 18 and 65 years old who received the Ad26.COV2.S COVID-19 vaccine or a placebo. CDR3 in DNA: TGTGCCAGCAGCTTAGTGGGCAGGGACGAGCAGTACTTC. Translating it yields CASSLVGRDEQYF.